Here is one T cell receptor beta chain with its context. Looked up from germline, CDR1 is SGHTA and CDR2 is FQGNSA. V was trimmed by 3 bases and J by 2 bases, leaving 10 bases between them. The CDR3 is made up of 15 amino acids. The data were obtained in a study of T cell changes during pregnancy in multiple sclerosis. Method: immunoSEQ multiplex PCR; TCRdb's copy keeps in-frame clones and lacks some. The sample consists of about 70,000 clones, roughly 94% of them appearing once. The chain uses TRBV7-2 and TRBJ2-2; a possible D gene is TRBD2 (6 bases). The clonotype comes from a female donor with multiple sclerosis, enrolled in a pregnancy study. The sequenced sample was peripheral blood, obtained in the third trimester of pregnancy. CDR3 residues: CASSFGAGNTGELFF. In DNA form, the CDR3 reads TGTGCCAGCAGCTTCGGGGCGGGAAACACCGGGGAGCTGTTTTTT.